The 11 T cell receptor beta chains listed next were all sequenced from one sample in a study of T cell responses to AZD1222 COVID-19 vaccine. Profiling relied on immunoSEQ multiplex PCR, and the TCRdb table lists in-frame clones only, not all of them. The profile shows under 150,000 clones, around nine tenths of them singletons. Sequencing was performed on peripheral blood, taken on day 0 of AZD1222 vaccination. Receptors were obtained from an adult in good health.

The CDR3 loop reads CASSRALSESGGAILLAKNIQYF. The DNA for the CDR3 is TGCGCCAGCAGCCGCGCGTTAAGTGAAAGCGGGGGCGCAATTCTTTTAGCCAAAAACATTCAGTACTTC. This chain joins TRBV5-1 and TRBJ2-4, with 8 bases identical to TRBD2. The junction had 27 bases not matched to a gene; V was cut back by 4 bases and J by 0 bases. In germline, CDR1 is SGHRS, CDR2 YFSETQ. The CDR3 is 23 residues long.

This rearrangement joins TRBV7-2 to TRBJ2-7, with TRBD1 matching 8 bases. Trimming cost V 1 base and J 6 bases; bases outside gene matches: 5. The CDR3 contains 14 residues. Germline V gene data show CDR1 as SGHTA and CDR2 as FQGNSA. The CDR3 sequence: CASSLDRQGTEQYF. In DNA form, the CDR3 reads TGTGCCAGCAGCTTAGATAGACAGGGGACCGAGCAGTACTTC.

This sequence joins TRBV6-2 or TRBV6-3 and TRBJ2-3, with TRBD2 as a possible D gene (6 bases). The germline V gene encodes CDR1 MNHEY and CDR2 SVGEGT. V was shortened by 3 bases and J by 9 bases, with 10 bases between the two germline ends. There are 12 residues in the CDR3. The CDR3 DNA sequence: TGTGCCAGCAGTTATGAGGCGGGAACGCAGTATTTT. This encodes CASSYEAGTQYF.

V is TRBV6-1 and J is TRBJ2-1; D not resolved. The V and J ends lost 2 bases and 14 bases respectively, with 16 bases between them. The CDR3 has 13 amino acids. CDR1 is MNHNS, CDR2 SASEGT, per germline. CDR3 in amino acids: CASSELVQTWKFF. The CDR3 nucleotides are TGTGCCAGCAGTGAACTCGTCCAGACTTGGAAGTTCTTC.

Here the CDR3 DNA reads TGTGCTAGTGGTTTGGTACTTAACAGAAGGGCCGCAGATACGCAGTATTTT. Translated: CASGLVLNRRAADTQYF. The chain carries TRBV12-5 and TRBJ2-3; no clear D gene. The germline V gene encodes CDR1 LGHNT and CDR2 FRNRAP. V was cut by 0 bases and J by 4 bases, with 17 bases left in between. The CDR3 runs 17 residues.

The chain combines TRBV4-1 with TRBJ2-7; D gene ambiguous. The germline gives CDR1 MGHRA, CDR2 YSYEKL. The CDR3 extends over 13 amino acids. V dropped 0 bases and J dropped 6 bases, with 9 bases sitting between them. The CDR3 reads CASSQEFQLEQYF. In nucleotides, the CDR3 is TGCGCCAGCAGCCAAGAATTCCAGCTCGAGCAGTACTTC.

V gene TRBV12-3 or TRBV12-4 combines with J gene TRBJ1-4; the D is unclear. The CDR3 spans 13 residues. Trimming shortened V by 6 bases and J by 7 bases, and 12 bases separated the two germline ends. CDR3 in amino acids: CASSRGFIEKLFF. Written as DNA, the CDR3 is TGTGCCAGCAGCCGTGGTTTTATTGAAAAACTGTTTTTT.

The rearrangement links TRBV5-6 to TRBJ1-4; weak D call: TRBD1 (6 bases). The germline gives CDR1 SGHDT, CDR2 YYEEEE. V shed 2 bases and J shed 8 bases, with 10 bases lying between them. CDR3 length: 13 residues. The CDR3 DNA sequence: TGTGCCAGCAGCTTCCACAGGGTGGAAAAACTGTTTTTT. Its translation is CASSFHRVEKLFF.

The chain recombines TRBV19 with TRBJ1-3; the D gene is possibly TRBD1 (6 bases). The length of the CDR3 is 12 residues. The germline V gene encodes CDR1 LNHDA and CDR2 SQIVND (reference sequence). Trimming left V 9 bases short and J 4 bases short, with 10 bases between. DNA of the CDR3: TGTGCCAGCCGGACAGTAGGAAACACCATATATTTT. This translates into CASRTVGNTIYF.

The gene calls are TRBV6-5 and TRBJ1-3; the D is unclear. Germline values: CDR1 MNHEY, CDR2 SVGAGI. V was pared by 8 bases and J by 0 bases, with 14 bases between. The CDR3 is made up of 15 amino acids. The CDR3 DNA reads as TGTGCCAGCCTTGCTTGGGCCACCTCTGGAAACACCATATATTTT. It specifies CASLAWATSGNTIYF.

This clone was counted many times. The chain employs TRBV12-3 or TRBV12-4 and TRBJ1-1; D is unclear. V was trimmed by 5 bases and J by 4 bases, leaving 11 bases between them. The CDR3 covers 13 residues. The CDR3 DNA follows: TGTGCCAGCAGTAATATCGAGAGCACTGAAGCTTTCTTT. Its protein product is CASSNIESTEAFF.